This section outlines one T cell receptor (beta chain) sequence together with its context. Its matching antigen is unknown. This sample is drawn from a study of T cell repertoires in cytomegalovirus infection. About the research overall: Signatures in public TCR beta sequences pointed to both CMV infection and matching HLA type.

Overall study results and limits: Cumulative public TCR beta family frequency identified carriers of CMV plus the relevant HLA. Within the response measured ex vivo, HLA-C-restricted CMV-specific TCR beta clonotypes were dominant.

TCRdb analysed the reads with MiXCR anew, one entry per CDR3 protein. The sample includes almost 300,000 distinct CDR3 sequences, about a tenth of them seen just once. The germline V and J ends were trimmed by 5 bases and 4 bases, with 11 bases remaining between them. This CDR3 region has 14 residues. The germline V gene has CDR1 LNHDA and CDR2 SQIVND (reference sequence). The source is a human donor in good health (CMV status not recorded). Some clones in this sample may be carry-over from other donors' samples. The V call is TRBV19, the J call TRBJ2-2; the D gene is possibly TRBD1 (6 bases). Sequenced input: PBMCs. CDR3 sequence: CASSVQGITGELFF. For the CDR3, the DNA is TGTGCCAGTAGTGTACAGGGTATCACCGGGGAGCTGTTTTTT.